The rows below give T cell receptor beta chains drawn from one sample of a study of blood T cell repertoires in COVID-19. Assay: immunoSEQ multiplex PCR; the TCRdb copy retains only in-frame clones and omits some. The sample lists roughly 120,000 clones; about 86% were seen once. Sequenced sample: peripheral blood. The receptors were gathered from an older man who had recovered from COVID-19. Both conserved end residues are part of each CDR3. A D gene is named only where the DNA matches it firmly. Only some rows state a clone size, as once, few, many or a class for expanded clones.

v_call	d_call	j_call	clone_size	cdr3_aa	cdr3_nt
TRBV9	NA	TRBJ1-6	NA	CASSPRGRTYNSPLHF	TGTGCCAGCAGCCCAAGGGGCAGGACCTATAATTCACCCCTCCACTTT
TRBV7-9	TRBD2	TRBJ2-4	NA	CAWTLAGGQDIQYF	TGTGCCTGGACCCTAGCGGGGGGGCAAGACATTCAGTACTTC
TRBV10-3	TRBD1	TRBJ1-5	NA	CAISEGQGAHQPQHF	TGTGCCATCAGTGAGGGACAGGGGGCACATCAGCCCCAGCATTTT
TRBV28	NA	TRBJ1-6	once	CASSLRAGPQNYSPLHF	TGTGCCAGCAGTTTACGAGCGGGACCCCAAAATTATTCACCCCTCCACTTT
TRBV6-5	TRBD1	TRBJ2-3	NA	CASSYRTGGTDTQYF	TGTGCCAGCAGTTATCGGACAGGGGGCACAGATACGCAGTATTTT
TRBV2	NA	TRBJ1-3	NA	CASNPSSGNTIYF	TGTGCCAGCAATCCGAGCTCTGGAAACACCATATATTTT
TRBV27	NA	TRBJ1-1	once	CASSPGVGPGVETEAFF	TGTGCCAGCAGTCCCGGAGTTGGTCCAGGGGTGGAAACTGAAGCTTTCTTT
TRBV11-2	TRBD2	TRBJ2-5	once	CASSPERAGEGDQETQYF	TGTGCCAGCAGCCCGGAAAGGGCGGGGGAAGGGGACCAAGAGACCCAGTACTTC
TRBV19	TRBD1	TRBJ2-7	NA	CARRGTVPTYEQYF	TGTGCCAGGAGGGGGACAGTTCCGACCTACGAGCAGTACTTC
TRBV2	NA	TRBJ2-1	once	CALLGDNEQFF	TGTGCCCTACTCGGGGACAATGAGCAGTTCTTC
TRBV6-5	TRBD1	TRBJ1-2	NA	CASSYIGQGANYGYTF	TGTGCCAGCAGTTATATCGGACAGGGTGCTAACTATGGCTACACCTTC